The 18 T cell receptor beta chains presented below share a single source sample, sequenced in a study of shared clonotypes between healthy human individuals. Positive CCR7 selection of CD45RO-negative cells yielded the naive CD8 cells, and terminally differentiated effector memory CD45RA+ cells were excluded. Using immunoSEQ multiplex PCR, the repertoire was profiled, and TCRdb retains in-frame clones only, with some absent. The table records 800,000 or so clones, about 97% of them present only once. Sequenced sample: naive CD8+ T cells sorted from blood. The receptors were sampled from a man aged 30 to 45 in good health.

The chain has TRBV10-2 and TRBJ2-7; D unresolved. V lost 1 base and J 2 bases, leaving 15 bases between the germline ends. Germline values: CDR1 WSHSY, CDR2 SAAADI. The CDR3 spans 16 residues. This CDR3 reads CASSEFNGQLAYEQYF. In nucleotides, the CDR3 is TGCGCCAGCAGTGAGTTCAACGGGCAGCTAGCCTACGAGCAGTACTTC.

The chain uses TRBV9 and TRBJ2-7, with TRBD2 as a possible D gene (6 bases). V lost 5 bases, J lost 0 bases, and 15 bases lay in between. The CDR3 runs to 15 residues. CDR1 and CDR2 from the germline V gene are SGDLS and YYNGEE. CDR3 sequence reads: CASSYGAGISYEQYF. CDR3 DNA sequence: TGTGCCAGCAGTTACGGAGCGGGCATCTCCTACGAGCAGTACTTC.

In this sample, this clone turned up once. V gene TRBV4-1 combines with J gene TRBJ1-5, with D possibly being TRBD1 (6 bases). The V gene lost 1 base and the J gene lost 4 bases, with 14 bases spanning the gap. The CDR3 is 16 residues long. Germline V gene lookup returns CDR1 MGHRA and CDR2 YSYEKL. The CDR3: CASSQGGPFSNQPQHF. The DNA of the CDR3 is TGCGCCAGCAGCCAAGGGGGGCCCTTTTCAAATCAGCCCCAGCATTTT.

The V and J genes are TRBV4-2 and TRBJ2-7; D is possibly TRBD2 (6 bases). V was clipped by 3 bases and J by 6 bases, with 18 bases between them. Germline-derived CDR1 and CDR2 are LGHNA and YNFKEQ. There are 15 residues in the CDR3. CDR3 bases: TGTGCCAGCAGCCAGGCCACGGGACTCCTCGTCGAGCAGTACTTC. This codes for CASSQATGLLVEQYF.

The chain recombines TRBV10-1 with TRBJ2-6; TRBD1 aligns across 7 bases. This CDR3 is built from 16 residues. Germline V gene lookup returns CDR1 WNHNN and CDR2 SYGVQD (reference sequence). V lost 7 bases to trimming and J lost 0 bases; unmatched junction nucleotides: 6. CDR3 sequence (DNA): TGCGCCAGCATCATGACAGGGCCCTCTGGGGCCAACGTCCTGACTTTC. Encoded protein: CASIMTGPSGANVLTF.

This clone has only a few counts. The CDR3 DNA is TGTGCCAGCTCACTTGGGACAGGGGGAAGCACAGATACGCAGTATTTT. The encoded protein is CASSLGTGGSTDTQYF. This chain joins TRBV18 and TRBJ2-3, with 11 bases identical to TRBD1. Germline assignment: CDR1 KGHSH and CDR2 LQKENI. The CDR3 spans 16 residues. V lost 4 bases, J lost 0 bases, and 3 bases stayed unmatched.

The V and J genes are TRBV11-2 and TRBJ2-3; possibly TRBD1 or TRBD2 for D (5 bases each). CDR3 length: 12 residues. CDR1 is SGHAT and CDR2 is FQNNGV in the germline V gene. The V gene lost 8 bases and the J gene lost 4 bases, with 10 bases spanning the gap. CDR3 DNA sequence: TGTGCCAGCTCGGGGCCTGCAGATACGCAGTATTTT. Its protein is CASSGPADTQYF.

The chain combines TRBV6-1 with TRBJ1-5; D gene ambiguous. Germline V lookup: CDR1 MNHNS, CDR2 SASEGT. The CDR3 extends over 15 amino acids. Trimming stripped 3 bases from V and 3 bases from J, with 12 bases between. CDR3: CASSDRGYTNQPQHF. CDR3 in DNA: TGTGCCAGCAGTGATCGTGGGTATACCAATCAGCCCCAGCATTTT.

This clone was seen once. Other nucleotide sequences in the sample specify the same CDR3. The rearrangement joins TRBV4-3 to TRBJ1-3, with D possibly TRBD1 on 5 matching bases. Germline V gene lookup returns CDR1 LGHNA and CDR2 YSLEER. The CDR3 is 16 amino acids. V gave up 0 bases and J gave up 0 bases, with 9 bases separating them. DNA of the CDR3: TGCGCCAGCAGCCAAGATCGGGGGAGCTCTGGAAACACCATATATTTT. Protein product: CASSQDRGSSGNTIYF.

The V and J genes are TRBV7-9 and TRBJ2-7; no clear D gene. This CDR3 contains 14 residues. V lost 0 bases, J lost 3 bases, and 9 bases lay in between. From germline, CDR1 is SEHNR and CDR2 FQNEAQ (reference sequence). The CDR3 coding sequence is TGTGCCAGCAGCTTAGCGCAGATAGACTACGAGCAGTACTTC. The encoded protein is CASSLAQIDYEQYF.

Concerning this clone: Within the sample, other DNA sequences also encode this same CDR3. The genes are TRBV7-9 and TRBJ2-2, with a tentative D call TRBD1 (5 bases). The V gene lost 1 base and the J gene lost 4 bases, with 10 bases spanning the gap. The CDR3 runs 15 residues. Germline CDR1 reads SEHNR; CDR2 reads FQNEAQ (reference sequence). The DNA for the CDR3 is TGTGCCAGCAGCTTAGGAGCAGGGTCCACCGGGGAGCTGTTTTTT. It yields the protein CASSLGAGSTGELFF.

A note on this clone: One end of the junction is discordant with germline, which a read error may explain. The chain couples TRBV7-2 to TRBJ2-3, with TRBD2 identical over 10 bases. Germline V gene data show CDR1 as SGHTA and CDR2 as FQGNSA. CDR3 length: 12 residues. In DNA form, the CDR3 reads TGTGCCAGCAGCCTGACTAGCGGGCCACCCCTCTTT. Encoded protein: CASSLTSGPPLF.

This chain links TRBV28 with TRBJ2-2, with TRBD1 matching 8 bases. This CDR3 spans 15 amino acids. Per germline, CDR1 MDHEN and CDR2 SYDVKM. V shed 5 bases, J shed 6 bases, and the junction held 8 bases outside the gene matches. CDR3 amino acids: CASSPLRGQAGELFF. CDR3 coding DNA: TGTGCCAGCAGTCCACTCCGGGGACAGGCCGGGGAGCTGTTTTTT.

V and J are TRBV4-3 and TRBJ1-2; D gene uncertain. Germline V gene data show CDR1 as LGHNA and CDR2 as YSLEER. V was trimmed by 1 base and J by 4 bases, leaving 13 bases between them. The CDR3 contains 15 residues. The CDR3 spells CASSQGRALFYGYTF. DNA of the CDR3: TGCGCCAGCAGCCAAGGCCGGGCCCTGTTCTATGGCTACACCTTC.

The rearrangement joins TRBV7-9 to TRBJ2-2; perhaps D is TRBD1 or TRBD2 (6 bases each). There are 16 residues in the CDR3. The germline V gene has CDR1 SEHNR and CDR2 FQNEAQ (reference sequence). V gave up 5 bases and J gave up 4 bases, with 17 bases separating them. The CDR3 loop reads CASSTLSQGGTGELFF. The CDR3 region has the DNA TGTGCCAGCAGCACCCTTTCACAGGGAGGCACCGGGGAGCTGTTTTTT. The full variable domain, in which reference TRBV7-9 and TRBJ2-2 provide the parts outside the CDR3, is DTGVSQNPRHKITKRGQNVTFRCDPISEHNRLYWYRQTLGQGPEFLTYFQNEAQLEKSRLLSDRFSAERPKGSFSTLEIQRTEQGDSAMYLCASSTLSQGGTGELFFGEGSRLTVL.

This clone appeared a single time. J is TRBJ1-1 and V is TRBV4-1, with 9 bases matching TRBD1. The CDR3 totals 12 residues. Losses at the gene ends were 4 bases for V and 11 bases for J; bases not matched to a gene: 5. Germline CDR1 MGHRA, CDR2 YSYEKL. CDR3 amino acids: CASSPGQGIAFF. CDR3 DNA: TGCGCCAGCAGCCCAGGACAGGGGATCGCTTTCTTT.

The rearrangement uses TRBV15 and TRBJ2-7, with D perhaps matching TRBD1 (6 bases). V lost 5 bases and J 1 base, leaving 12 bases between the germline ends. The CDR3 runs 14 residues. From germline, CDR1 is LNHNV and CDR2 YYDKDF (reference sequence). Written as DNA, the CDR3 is TGTGCCACCAGCCTTATGACAGGTTCCTACGAGCAGTACTTC. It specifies CATSLMTGSYEQYF.

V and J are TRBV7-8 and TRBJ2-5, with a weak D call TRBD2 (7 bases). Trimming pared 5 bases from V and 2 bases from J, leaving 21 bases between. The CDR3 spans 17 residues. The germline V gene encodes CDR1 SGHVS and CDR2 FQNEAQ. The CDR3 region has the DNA TGTGCCAGCAGCCCCCTTACAGGGCCGGGAGGTCAAGAGACCCAGTACTTC. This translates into CASSPLTGPGGQETQYF. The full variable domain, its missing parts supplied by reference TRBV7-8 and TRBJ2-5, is GAGVSQSPRYKVAKRGQDVALRCDPISGHVSLFWYQQALGQGPEFLTYFQNEAQLDKSGLPSDRFFAERPEGSVSTLKIQRTQQEDSAVYLCASSPLTGPGGQETQYFGPGTRLLVL.